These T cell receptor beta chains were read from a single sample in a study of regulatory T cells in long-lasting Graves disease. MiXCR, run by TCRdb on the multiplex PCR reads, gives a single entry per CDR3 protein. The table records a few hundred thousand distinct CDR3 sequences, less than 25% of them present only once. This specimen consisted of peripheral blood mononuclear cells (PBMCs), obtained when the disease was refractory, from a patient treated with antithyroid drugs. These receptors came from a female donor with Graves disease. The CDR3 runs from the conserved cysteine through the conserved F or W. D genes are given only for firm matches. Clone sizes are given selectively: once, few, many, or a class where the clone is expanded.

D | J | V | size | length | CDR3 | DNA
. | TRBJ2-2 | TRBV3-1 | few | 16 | CASSPPRQGGTGELFF | TGTGCCAGCAGCCCTCCTAGACAGGGAGGCACCGGGGAGCTGTTTTTT
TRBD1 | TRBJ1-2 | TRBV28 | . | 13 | CASSLDRVKGYTF | TGTGCCAGCAGTTTGGACAGGGTGAAGGGCTACACCTTC
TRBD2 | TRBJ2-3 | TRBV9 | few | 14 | CASSRGRLTDTQYF | TGTGCCAGCAGCCGCGGGAGGCTCACAGATACGCAGTATTTT
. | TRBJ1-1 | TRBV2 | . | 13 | CANRVRMNTEAFF | TGTGCCAACAGGGTCCGAATGAACACTGAAGCTTTCTTT
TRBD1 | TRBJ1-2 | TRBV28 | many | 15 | CASRTGGIANYGYTF | TGTGCCAGCCGGACAGGGGGTATAGCTAACTATGGCTACACCTTC
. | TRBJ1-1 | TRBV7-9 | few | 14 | CASSHGGLNTEAFF | TGTGCCAGCAGCCACGGGGGACTCAACACTGAAGCTTTCTTT
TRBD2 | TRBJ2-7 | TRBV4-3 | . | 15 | CASSPREGLTYEQYF | TGCGCCAGCAGCCCGCGGGAGGGATTAACCTACGAGCAGTACTTC
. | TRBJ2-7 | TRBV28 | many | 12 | CASSLMGTEQYF | TGTGCCAGCAGTTTAATGGGGACCGAGCAGTACTTC
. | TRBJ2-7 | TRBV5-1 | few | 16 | CASSYRAGTDGYEQYF | TGCGCCAGCAGCTACCGAGCCGGGACGGACGGCTACGAGCAGTACTTC
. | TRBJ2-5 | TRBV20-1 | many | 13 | CSALGRGQETQYF | TGCAGTGCCCTCGGCAGGGGACAAGAGACCCAGTACTTC
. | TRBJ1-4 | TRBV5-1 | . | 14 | CASSLALGEEKLFF | TGCGCCAGCAGCTTGGCCCTCGGGGAGGAAAAACTGTTTTTT
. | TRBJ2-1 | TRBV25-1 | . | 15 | CASSEYSGSYNEQFF | TGTGCCAGCAGTGAATATAGCGGCTCCTACAATGAGCAGTTCTTC
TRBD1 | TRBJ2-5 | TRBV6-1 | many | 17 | CASSPTQPGQGQETQYF | TGTGCCAGCAGTCCGACTCAACCGGGACAGGGCCAAGAGACCCAGTACTTC
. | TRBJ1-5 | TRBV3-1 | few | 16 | CASSPTRGGGNQPQHF | TGTGCCAGCAGCCCTACCCGGGGGGGGGGCAATCAGCCCCAGCATTTT
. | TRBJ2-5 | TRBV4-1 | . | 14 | CASSQVGGEETQYF | TGCGCCAGCAGCCAAGTAGGAGGGGAAGAGACCCAGTACTTC
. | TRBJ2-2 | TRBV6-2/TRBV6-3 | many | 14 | CASSQKGYTGELFF | TGTGCCAGCAGCCAAAAGGGGTACACCGGGGAGCTGTTTTTT
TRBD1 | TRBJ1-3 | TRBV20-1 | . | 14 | CSATQGVGGNTIYF | TGCAGTGCTACACAGGGGGTGGGTGGAAACACCATATATTTT
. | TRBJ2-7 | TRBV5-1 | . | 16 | CASSWGHKTGSYEQYF | TGCGCCAGCAGCTGGGGACATAAGACGGGCTCCTACGAGCAGTACTTC
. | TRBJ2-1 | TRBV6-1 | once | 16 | CASTLSGTGYYNEQFF | TGTGCCAGCACTCTTAGCGGAACGGGGTACTACAATGAGCAGTTCTTC
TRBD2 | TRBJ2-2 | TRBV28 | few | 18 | CASSPNRGLAAGTGELFF | TGTGCCAGCAGCCCAAACCGGGGACTAGCGGCGGGAACCGGGGAGCTGTTTTTT
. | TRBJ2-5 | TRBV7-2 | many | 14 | CASSLGVLQETQYF | TGTGCCAGCAGCTTAGGGGTTCTTCAAGAGACCCAGTACTTC
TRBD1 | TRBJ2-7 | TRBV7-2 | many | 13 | CASSSPTGREQYF | TGTGCCAGCAGCTCCCCGACAGGGCGAGAGCAGTACTTC
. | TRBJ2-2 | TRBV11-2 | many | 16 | CASSSSRLAGRGELFF | TGTGCCAGCAGCTCTAGTCGGCTAGCTGGGCGCGGGGAGCTGTTTTTT
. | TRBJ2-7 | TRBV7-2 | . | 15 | CASSLEASYSYEQYF | TGTGCCAGCAGCTTAGAGGCATCATACTCCTACGAGCAGTACTTC
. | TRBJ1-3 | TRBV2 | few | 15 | CASSEALASGNTIYF | TGTGCCAGCAGTGAAGCGCTGGCCTCTGGAAACACCATATATTTT
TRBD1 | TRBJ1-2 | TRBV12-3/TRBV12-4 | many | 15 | CASSFGTGTSYGYTF | TGTGCCAGCAGTTTTGGGACAGGTACCTCCTATGGCTACACCTTC
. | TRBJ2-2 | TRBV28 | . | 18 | CASSLRRTPNIGTGELFF | TGTGCCAGCAGTTTAAGGCGGACTCCGAATATCGGCACCGGGGAGCTGTTTTTT
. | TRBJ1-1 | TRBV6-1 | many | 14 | CASSKTSPYTEAFF | TGTGCCAGCAGTAAGACTAGCCCATACACTGAAGCTTTCTTT
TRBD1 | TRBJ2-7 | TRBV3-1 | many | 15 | CASSPHGQGIHEQYF | TGTGCCAGCAGCCCGCACGGACAGGGGATCCACGAGCAGTACTTC
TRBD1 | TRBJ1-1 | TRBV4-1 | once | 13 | CASGTLRQGRAFF | TGCGCCAGCGGAACCCTAAGACAGGGCAGGGCTTTCTTT
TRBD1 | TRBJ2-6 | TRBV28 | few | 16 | CASRGQGSPGANVLTF | TGTGCCAGCAGGGGACAGGGGAGCCCTGGGGCCAACGTCCTGACTTTC
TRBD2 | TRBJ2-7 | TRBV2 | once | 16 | CASTLRGTSGSYEQYF | TGTGCCAGCACCCTAAGGGGTACTAGCGGGAGTTACGAGCAGTACTTC
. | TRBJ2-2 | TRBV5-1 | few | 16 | CASSVSGSGNTGELFF | TGCGCCAGCAGCGTGTCAGGGAGTGGGAACACCGGGGAGCTGTTTTTT
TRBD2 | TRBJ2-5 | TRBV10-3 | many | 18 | CAISETVGLAGGRETQYF | TGTGCCATCAGTGAGACCGTGGGACTAGCGGGGGGGCGAGAGACCCAGTACTTC
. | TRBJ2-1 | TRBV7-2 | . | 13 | CASRSGGGNEQFF | TGTGCCAGCAGGTCCGGAGGAGGAAATGAGCAGTTCTTC
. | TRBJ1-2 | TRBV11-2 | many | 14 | CASSLGPADYGYTF | TGTGCCAGCAGCTTAGGACCCGCGGACTATGGCTACACCTTC
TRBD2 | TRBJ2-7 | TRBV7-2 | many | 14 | CASSLGTSQYEQYF | TGTGCCAGCAGCTTAGGGACTAGTCAGTACGAGCAGTACTTC
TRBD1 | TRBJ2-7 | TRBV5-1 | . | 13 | CASRQGSSYEQYF | TGCGCCAGCAGACAGGGGAGCTCCTACGAGCAGTACTTC
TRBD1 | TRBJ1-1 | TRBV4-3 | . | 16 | CASSQDIGTALMGAFF | TGCGCCAGCAGCCAAGATATCGGGACAGCGCTAATGGGAGCTTTCTTT
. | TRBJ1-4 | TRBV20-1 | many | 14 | CSARRGSTNEKLFF | TGCAGTGCTAGAAGGGGGTCAACTAATGAAAAACTGTTTTTT
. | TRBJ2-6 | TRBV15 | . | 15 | CATSRDGSGANVLTF | TGTGCCACCAGCAGAGATGGGTCTGGGGCCAACGTCCTGACTTTC
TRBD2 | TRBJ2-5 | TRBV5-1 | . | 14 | CASEPSGSGETQYF | TGCGCCAGCGAACCTAGCGGGAGTGGGGAGACCCAGTACTTC
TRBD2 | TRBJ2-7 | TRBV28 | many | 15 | CASSPTSGRPGEQYF | TGTGCCAGCAGCCCGACTAGCGGGAGGCCCGGCGAGCAGTACTTC
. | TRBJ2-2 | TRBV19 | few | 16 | CASSTLPGLNTGELFF | TGTGCCAGTAGTACTCTTCCGGGACTGAACACCGGGGAGCTGTTTTTT
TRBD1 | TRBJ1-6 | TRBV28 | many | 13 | CASRDREVKALHF | TGTGCCAGTCGGGACAGGGAGGTCAAGGCCCTCCACTTT
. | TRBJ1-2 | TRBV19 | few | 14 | CASSLRRNNYGYTF | TGTGCCAGTAGTCTCCGGCGGAACAACTATGGCTACACCTTC
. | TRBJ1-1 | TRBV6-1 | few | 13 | CASNWGENTEAFF | TGTGCCAGCAACTGGGGGGAGAACACTGAAGCTTTCTTT
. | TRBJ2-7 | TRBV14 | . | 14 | CASSQALSVHEQYF | TGTGCCAGCAGCCAAGCCCTATCCGTCCACGAGCAGTACTTC
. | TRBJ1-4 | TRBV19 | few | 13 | CASSWDGFEKLFF | TGTGCCAGTAGTTGGGACGGGTTTGAAAAACTGTTTTTT
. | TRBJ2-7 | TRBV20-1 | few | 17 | CSARGIPAGAATYEQYF | TGCAGTGCTAGAGGCATCCCGGCGGGGGCCGCAACCTACGAGCAGTACTTC
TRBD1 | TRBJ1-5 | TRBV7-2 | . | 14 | CASSQDRGHQPQHF | TGTGCCAGCAGCCAGGACAGGGGGCATCAGCCCCAGCATTTT
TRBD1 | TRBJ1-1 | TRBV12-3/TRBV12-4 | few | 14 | CASSPGTEATEAFF | TGTGCCAGCAGTCCCGGGACAGAAGCAACTGAAGCTTTCTTT
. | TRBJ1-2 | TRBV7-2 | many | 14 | CASSLASRGGGYTF | TGTGCCAGCAGCTTAGCGTCCAGGGGAGGTGGCTACACCTTC
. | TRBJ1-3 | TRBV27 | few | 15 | CASSSLPRSGNTIYF | TGTGCCAGCAGTTCTTTACCCCGGAGTGGAAACACCATATATTTT